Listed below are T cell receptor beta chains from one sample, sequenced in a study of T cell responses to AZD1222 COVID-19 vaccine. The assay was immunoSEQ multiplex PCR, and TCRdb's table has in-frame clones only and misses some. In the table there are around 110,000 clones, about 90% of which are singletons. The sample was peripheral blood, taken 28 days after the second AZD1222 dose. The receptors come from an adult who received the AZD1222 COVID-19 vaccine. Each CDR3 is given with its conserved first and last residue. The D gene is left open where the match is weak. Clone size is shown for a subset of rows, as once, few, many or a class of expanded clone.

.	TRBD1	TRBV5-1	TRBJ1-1	TGCGCCAGCAGCCCCCTACAGGGGGGAGGAGGCACTGAAGCTTTCTTT	CASSPLQGGGGTEAFF
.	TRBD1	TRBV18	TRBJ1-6	TGTGCCAGCTCACCCGGACAGGCCAATTCACCCCTCCACTTT	CASSPGQANSPLHF
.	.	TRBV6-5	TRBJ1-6	TGTGCCAGCAGAGGGTTTATCTCCTATAATTCACCCCTCCACTTT	CASRGFISYNSPLHF
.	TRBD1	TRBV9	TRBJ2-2	TGTGCCAGCAGCGTCGGCCTCGGACAGGGGGGCACCGGGGAGCTGTTTTTT	CASSVGLGQGGTGELFF
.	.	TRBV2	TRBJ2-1	TGTGCCAGCAGTGAAGGGTCGCCACACAAGGAGTCCTACAATGAGCAGTTCTTC	CASSEGSPHKESYNEQFF
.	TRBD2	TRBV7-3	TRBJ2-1	TGTGCCAGCAGCTTAACGTTAGCGGGATACAATGAGCAGTTCTTC	CASSLTLAGYNEQFF
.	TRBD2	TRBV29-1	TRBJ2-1	TGCAGCGTAAGACTAGCGGGAGTCAATGAGCAGTTCTTC	CSVRLAGVNEQFF
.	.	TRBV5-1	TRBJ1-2	TGCGCCAGCAGCTTGACGGGTGGCTACACCTTC	CASSLTGGYTF
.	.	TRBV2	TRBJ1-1	TGTGCCAGCAGTGTGAACAGGGTCGGAGGCACTGAAGCTTTCTTT	CASSVNRVGGTEAFF
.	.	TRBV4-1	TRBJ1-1	TGCGCCAGCAGCCACCCACTAGGTGAAGCTTTCTTT	CASSHPLGEAFF
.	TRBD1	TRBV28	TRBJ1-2	TGTGCCAGCAGTTTCGGACAGGGTGTTAACTATGGCTACACCTTC	CASSFGQGVNYGYTF
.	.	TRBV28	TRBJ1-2	TGTGCCAGCAGTTTTGGCGGGGGTTATGGCTACACCTTC	CASSFGGGYGYTF
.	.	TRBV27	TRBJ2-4	TGTGCCAGCAAGTCCCAGAATAGCCAAAACATTCAGTACTTC	CASKSQNSQNIQYF
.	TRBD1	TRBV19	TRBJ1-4	TGTGCCAGCTCTACAGGGGGCGAGGAGGAAAAACTGTTTTTT	CASSTGGEEEKLFF
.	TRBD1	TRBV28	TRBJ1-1	TGTGCCAGCAGTTTGAGGGGGCAAGGCACTGAAGCTTTCTTT	CASSLRGQGTEAFF
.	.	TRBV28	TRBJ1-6	TGTGCCTCCGAGGGGTCAGGTTCACCCCTCCACTTT	CASEGSGSPLHF
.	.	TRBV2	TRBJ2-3	TGTGCCAGCAGTGATATAGCAGGAACGCAGTATTTT	CASSDIAGTQYF
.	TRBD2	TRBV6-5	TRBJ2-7	TGTGCCAGCACAGGGCCGACTAGCGGATTCTACGAGCAGTACTTC	CASTGPTSGFYEQYF
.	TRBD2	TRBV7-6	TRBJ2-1	TGTGCCAGCAGACCGGGACTAGTTTTTTATGAGCAGTTCTTC	CASRPGLVFYEQFF
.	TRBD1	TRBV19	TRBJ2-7	TGTGCCAGTAGTATTATCGGGGACAGATCCTACGAGCAGTACTTC	CASSIIGDRSYEQYF
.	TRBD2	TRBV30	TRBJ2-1	TGTGCCTGGAGTGTACGGGAGCGGGAGATGGATGAGCAGTTCTTC	CAWSVREREMDEQFF
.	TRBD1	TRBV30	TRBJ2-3	TGTGCCTGGGCTACAGGGGGCGCGGCAGATACGCAGTATTTT	CAWATGGAADTQYF
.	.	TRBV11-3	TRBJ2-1	TGTGCCAGCAGCCCTAGGACGCAAGGGAATGAGCAGTTCTTC	CASSPRTQGNEQFF
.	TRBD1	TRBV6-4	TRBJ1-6	TGTGCCAGCAGAGACGGGACAGGGGGTTCACCCCTCCACTTT	CASRDGTGGSPLHF
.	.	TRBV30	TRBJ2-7	TGTGCCTGGAGTAAGGGGAACTACGAGCAGTACTTC	CAWSKGNYEQYF
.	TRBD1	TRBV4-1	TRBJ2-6	TGCGCCAGCAGCCAAGAGACAGGGGATGGGGCCAACGTCCTGACTTTC	CASSQETGDGANVLTF
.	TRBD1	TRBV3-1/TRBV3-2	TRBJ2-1	TGTGCCAGCAGCCAAGATCCACAGGGGCTCAGGAGAAAGCAGTTCTTC	CASSQDPQGLRRKQFF
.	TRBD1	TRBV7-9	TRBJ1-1	TGTGCCAGCAGCTTCAGGGGGGTGAACACTGAAGCTTTCTTT	CASSFRGVNTEAFF
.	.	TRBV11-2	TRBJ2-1	TGTGCCAGCAGCTTAGTAGGGAGGTTTCCCTCCTACAATGAGCAGTTCTTC	CASSLVGRFPSYNEQFF
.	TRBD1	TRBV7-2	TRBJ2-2	TGTGCCAGCAGCCCTCAGGGGGCCCTTCTCACCGGGGAGCTGTTTTTT	CASSPQGALLTGELFF
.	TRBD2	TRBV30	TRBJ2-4	TGTGCCTGGAGTCTGGTAGCGGGAGGGAGGGGGGACATTCAGTACTTC	CAWSLVAGGRGDIQYF
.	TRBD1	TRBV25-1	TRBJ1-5	TGTGCCAGCAGTGTGGGGACAGCAGGGGCCCAGCATTTT	CASSVGTAGAQHF
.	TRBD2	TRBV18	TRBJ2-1	TGTGCCAGCTCACCCTGGACTAGCGGGATGGGTGAGCAGTTCTTC	CASSPWTSGMGEQFF
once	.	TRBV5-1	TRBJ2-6	TGCGCCAGCAGCTTTGGTAGATCTGGGGCCAACGTCCTGACTTTC	CASSFGRSGANVLTF
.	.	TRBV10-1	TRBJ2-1	TGCGCCAGCAGTTTGGGGGACCGGGAGCAGTTCTTC	CASSLGDREQFF
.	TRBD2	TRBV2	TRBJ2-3	TGTGCCAGCAGTGAAGGAGGCGGGAGGGCAGATACGCAGTATTTT	CASSEGGGRADTQYF
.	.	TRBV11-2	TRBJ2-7	TGTGCCAGCAGCAAAGTGGGCCAAGCCTACGAGCAGTACTTC	CASSKVGQAYEQYF
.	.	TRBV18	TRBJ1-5	TGTGCCAGCTCACCACAAGGCGCCCGAGGGGGCAATCAGCCCCAGCATTTT	CASSPQGARGGNQPQHF
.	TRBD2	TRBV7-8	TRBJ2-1	TGTGCCAGCACCCAAGGGCTAGCGGGAGCCAATGAGCAGTTCTTC	CASTQGLAGANEQFF
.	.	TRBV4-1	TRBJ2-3	TGCGCCAGCAGCCGAGGGACCGGGACGCACTATACGCAGTATTTT	CASSRGTGTHYTQYF
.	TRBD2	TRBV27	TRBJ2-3	TGTGCCAGCAGTCCCCGTGGCGGGAGATTAGATACGCAGTATTTT	CASSPRGGRLDTQYF
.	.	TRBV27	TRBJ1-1	TGTGCCAGCAGTCGGGTCTACATGAACACTGAAGCTTTCTTT	CASSRVYMNTEAFF
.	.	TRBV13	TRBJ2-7	TGTGCCAGCAGCTTTCAAGGGATCTACGAGCAGTACTTC	CASSFQGIYEQYF
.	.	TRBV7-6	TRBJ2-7	TGTGCCAGCAGCTTAGCGCCTACAGGGAGCTACGAGCAGTACTTC	CASSLAPTGSYEQYF
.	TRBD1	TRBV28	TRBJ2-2	TGTGCCAGCAGTTTCGGGGACAGGGTGCCCGGGGAGCTGTTTTTT	CASSFGDRVPGELFF
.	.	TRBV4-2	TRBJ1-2	TGTGCCAGCAGCCAAGATCCGGCGACGGGACTCTATGGCTACACCTTC	CASSQDPATGLYGYTF
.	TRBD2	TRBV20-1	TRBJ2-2	TGCAGTGCTAGTTTGGGGACTAGCGACACCGGGGAGCTGTTTTTT	CSASLGTSDTGELFF
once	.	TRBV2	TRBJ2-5	TGTGCCAGCGGAGTGCAAGAGACCCAGTACTTC	CASGVQETQYF
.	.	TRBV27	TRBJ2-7	TGTGCCAGCAGTTTGAAGCGTCAGTACTACGAGCAGTACTTC	CASSLKRQYYEQYF
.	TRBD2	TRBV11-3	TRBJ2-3	TGTGCCAGCAGCCCCCTGGGACTAGCGGGAGTGGTCACAGATACGCAGTATTTT	CASSPLGLAGVVTDTQYF
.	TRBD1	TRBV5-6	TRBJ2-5	TGTGCCAGCAGCTTCTTGGACAGGGGAGAAGAGACCCAGTACTTC	CASSFLDRGEETQYF
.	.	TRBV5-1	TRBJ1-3	TGCGCCAGCAGCTTGGAGTTCGGCGGAAACACCATATATTTT	CASSLEFGGNTIYF
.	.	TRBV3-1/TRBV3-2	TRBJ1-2	TGTGCCAGCAGCCCAGCTAACTATGGCTACACCTTC	CASSPANYGYTF
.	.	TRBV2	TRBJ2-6	TGTGCCAGCAGTGCCGACAGATCTGGGGCCAACGTCCTGACTTTC	CASSADRSGANVLTF
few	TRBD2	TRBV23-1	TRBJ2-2	TGCGCCAGCAGTCCTAGCGGGACGAACACCGGGGAGCTGTTTTTT	CASSPSGTNTGELFF